The T cell receptor beta chain described here comes from a study of T cell responses to AZD1222 COVID-19 vaccine (dated by TCRdb to the early 2020s). For the wider study: TCR sequencing covered approximately 230 trial participants: around 210 given two doses of AZD1222 and about 26 given two doses of MenACWY control vaccine. Trial participants were enrolled by age into subgroups of 18-55, 56-69 and 70-plus years, and around 150, 28 and 57 TCR-sequenced participants, respectively, were included in these subgroups.

In regard to this clone: The antigen this receptor binds is unknown. One base away there is no much larger clone; base qualities are not given.

CDR1 ENHRY and CDR2 SYGVKD are derived from the germline V gene. Trimming removed 4 bases from V and 0 bases from J; the gene matches leave 6 bases unexplained. The CDR3 holds 15 amino acids from the cysteine to the phenylalanine. The DNA shown is the 45-base CDR3, in frame from base 1. The CDR3 regions of human TCRbeta chains were analyzed by immunosequencing. In the authors' own workflow: TCRs in the repertoires were matched against a reference library of SARS-CoV-2-specific TCRs that had been generated with the MIRA antigen-specificity platform. Breadth meant the fraction of unique TCRs that were SARS-CoV-2-associated, whereas depth meant the fraction of total T cells that were SARS-CoV-2-associated. Using the MIRA data, each spike-specific TCR was assigned both to the spike region to which the TCR was reactive and to a CD4 or CD8 class. Log10-transformed breadth and depth values were compared by one-way ANOVA with Sidak's multiple comparisons tests. TCRdb stores this immuneACCESS table with in-frame sequences only. Part of the clones is absent; in the studies checked, under half of the shortfall reflects unresolved V genes, and no reason is known for the rest. V and J calls and clone size come straight from that table; D and trimming were deduced from the DNA. This sample gives approximately 70,000 clones in total; about 87% of them show up just once. Approximately 11% of the sample comes from the top ten.

The meaning of the sample's time point label: about 28 days (+/-7) after the second vaccine dose. This sample's treatment or condition label indicates: meningococcal conjugate vaccine given as trial control. Vaccinee samples came from UK trials COV001 and COV002, including a single-blind randomized controlled phase 2/3 trial of AZD1222 (ChAdOx1 nCoV-19) in healthy adults. Trial participant PBMC samples were collected at day 0 and day 28 after the second dose for TCRbeta chain sequencing. The research as a whole found: Because no samples from the day 14 peak response were available, repertoires could be characterized only after the peak T cell response. In the small 56-69-year group, the increase in depth fell short of significance, most likely because of low power. Epitopes outside the regions mutated in the B.1.351 and B.1.1.7 variants were reportedly recognized by nearly half of the unique spike-specific TCRs. Participants were mostly white British, with more females than males. The authors suggested clonal diversity may have been underestimated. CD4 TCRs associated with the vaccine covered the entire spike protein, and the dominant responses were in regions 160-218 and 743-854. After two AZD1222 doses, both the breadth and the depth of spike-specific TCRs were significantly higher than at day 0 and than in MenACWY recipients. Conclusions about previously exposed vaccinees are limited because only six or seven AZD1222 recipients were SARS-CoV-2 seropositive at baseline.

The source material was peripheral blood, sampled 28 days after the second dose of the MenACWY control vaccine. This TCR came from an adult who received the MenACWY meningococcal vaccine as a control. The chain was built from TRBV10-3 and TRBJ2-7, and TRBD1 matches 7 of the central bases. The CDR3 here reads CAISASGTVSYEQYF. In nucleotide form, the sequence is TGTGCCATCAGTGCCTCCGGGACAGTCTCCTACGAGCAGTACTTC.